This TCR beta chain was sequenced during a study of beta chain features in type 1 diabetes. About the research overall: There was similarity between patients and healthy donors in age, gender and cell yields.

Concerning this clone: Its antigen is not identified.

Study-wide points: All four CD4+ subsets of Type 1 diabetes patients contained TCRB CDR3s that were moderately but significantly shorter. Possibly, sequencing cDNA over-represented cells that had high TCR expression levels.

In germline, CDR1 is MGHDK, CDR2 SYGVNS. The ends were cut back, 0 bases at V and 5 bases at J, with 7 bases in the middle. The CDR3 extends over 13 amino acids. Investigators reverse transcribed all isolated RNA, so they sequenced expressed TCRB transcripts. Average reads for naive, central memory and regulatory T cell samples were roughly 3.5 million. This table comes from immunoSEQ multiplex PCR, and its TCRdb copy is limited to in-frame clones, with some not included. This sample has 160,000 or so clones, with 9% to 10% found just once. This chain links TRBV25-1 with TRBJ2-5, with D possibly TRBD2 on 5 matching bases. Specimen: central memory CD4+ T cells from blood. The clonotype was recovered from a woman aged 18 to 35 in good health. CDR3 amino acids: CASSEYGKETQYF. The CDR3 nucleotides are TGTGCCAGCAGTGAATACGGGAAGGAGACCCAGTACTTC. The full variable domain, rest sourced from reference TRBV25-1 and TRBJ2-5, is EADIYQTPRYLVIGTGKKITLECSQTMGHDKMYWYQQDPGMELHLIHYSYGVNSTEKGDLSSESTVSRIRTEHFPLTLESARPSHTSQYLCASSEYGKETQYFGPGTRLLVL.